This T cell receptor beta chain was obtained from a study of shared clonotypes between healthy human individuals. About this clone: Antigen specificity is unknown.

It was 200 to 250 ng DNA, around 32,000 T cell genomes, that sorted-subset replicate PCRs used. The assay was immunoSEQ multiplex PCR, and TCRdb's table has in-frame clones only and misses some. This table holds millions of clones, around 95% found once. Germline V gene data show CDR1 as SQVTM and CDR2 as ANQGSEA. There are 11 residues in the CDR3. V lost 4 bases, J lost 7 bases, and 10 bases lay in between. Overall study results and limits: As a rule, naive subsets had a larger estimated richness than memory subsets. What limited the represented genetic and exposure-history diversity was the small number of donors.

This sequence originates from a man aged 18 to 30 in good health. The rearrangement joins TRBV29-1 to TRBJ1-2; TRBD1 is a possible D gene (6 bases). The source material was naive CD4+ T cells sorted from blood. Sample subset: CD45RA+ positively selected. This CDR3 is CSVVTGSGYTF. CDR3 coding DNA: TGCAGCGTTGTAACAGGGTCTGGCTACACCTTC.